The clone carrying this T cell receptor (beta chain) was seen only once. No antigen is known for it. The data were taken from a study of graft-versus-host responses after intestinal transplantation. About the study: Following induction with anti-thymocyte globulin, all recipients were given tacrolimus and steroids for 2 to 4 years.

TCRdb's table, derived via immunoSEQ multiplex PCR, lists solely in-frame clones and lacks some. Seen here are more than 85,000 clones, about 90% observed once, and the top ten hold over 0.055%. The study's findings and limits: Researchers found peak circulating GvH clone levels linked to early post-transplant HvG declines. Investigators detected GvH clones in recipient marrow, with some emerging earlier in ileum or blood. High graft-versus-host to host-versus-graft clonal ratios were seen in allografts of patients with graft-donor T cell macrochimerism.

This CDR3 is built from 14 residues. V was pared by 6 bases and J by 0 bases, with 11 bases between. The germline CDR1 and CDR2 sequences are MNHEY and SMNVEV (reference sequence). The clonotype comes from a human donor who was the organ donor for an intestinal transplant. The V and J genes are TRBV27 and TRBJ2-5; the D is unclear. Sequencing used unstimulated CD8+ T cells sorted from spleen or lymph node cells, obtained before transplant. The CDR3 sequence is CASSPQAYQETQYF. The CDR3 region has the DNA TGTGCCAGCAGCCCTCAAGCGTACCAAGAGACCCAGTACTTC.